This T cell receptor (beta chain) emerged from a study of cytomegalovirus exposure and HLA in healthy donors. Study at large: Later, an analysis reported that the 130 or so validation repertoires had used the same platform as the 500 to 750 first-cohort repertoires.

Profiling relied on immunoSEQ multiplex PCR, and the TCRdb table lists in-frame clones only, not all of them. The table shows approximately 220,000 clones, with 85% to 90% occurring only once. Overall study findings and caveats: Despite most TCR sequences being rare, some public TCRs occurred in many donors. Researchers counted around 160 TCR beta chains as cytomegalovirus-associated.

The CDR3 is made up of 13 amino acids. Germline assignment: CDR1 LGHNA and CDR2 YSLEER. V gave up 4 bases and J gave up 2 bases, with 7 bases separating them. Notes on this clone: The antigen is not known.

An approximately 130-subject validation cohort, separate from the roughly 680-subject first cohort, supplied the donors. The chain is built from TRBV4-3 and TRBJ2-3; D gene ambiguous. Material: PBMCs. The sequence came from a man younger than 30 in good health and CMV-seronegative. The CDR3 nucleotides are TGCGCCAGCAGCCTTGACTTCACAGATACGCAGTATTTT. Translation: CASSLDFTDTQYF.